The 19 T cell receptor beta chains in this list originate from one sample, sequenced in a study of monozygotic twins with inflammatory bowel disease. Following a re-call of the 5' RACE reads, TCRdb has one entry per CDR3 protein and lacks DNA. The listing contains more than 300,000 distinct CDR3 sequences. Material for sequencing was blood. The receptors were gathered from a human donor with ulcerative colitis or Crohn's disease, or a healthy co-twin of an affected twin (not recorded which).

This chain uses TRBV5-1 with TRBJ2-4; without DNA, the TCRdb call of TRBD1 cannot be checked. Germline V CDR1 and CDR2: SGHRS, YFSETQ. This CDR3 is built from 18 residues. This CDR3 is CASSRGQGGGLAKNIQYF.

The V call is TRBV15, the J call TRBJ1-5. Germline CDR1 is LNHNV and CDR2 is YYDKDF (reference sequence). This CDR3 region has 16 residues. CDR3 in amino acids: CATSRTRQAAVQPQHF.

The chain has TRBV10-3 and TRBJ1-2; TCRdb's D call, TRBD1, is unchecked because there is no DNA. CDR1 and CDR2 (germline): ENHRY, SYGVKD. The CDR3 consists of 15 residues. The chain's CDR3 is CAISETARGVGGYTF.

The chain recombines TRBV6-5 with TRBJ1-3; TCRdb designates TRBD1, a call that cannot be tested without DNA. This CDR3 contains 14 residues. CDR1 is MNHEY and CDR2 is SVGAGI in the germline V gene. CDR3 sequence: CASSYGAGGNTIYF.

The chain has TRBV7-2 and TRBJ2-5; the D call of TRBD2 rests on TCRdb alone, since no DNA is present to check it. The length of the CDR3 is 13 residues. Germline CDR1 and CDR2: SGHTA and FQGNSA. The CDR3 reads CASSWLAGETQYF. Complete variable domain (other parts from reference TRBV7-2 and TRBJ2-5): GAGVSQSPSNKVTEKGKDVELRCDPISGHTALYWYRQSLGQGLEFLIYFQGNSAPDKSGLPSDRFSAERTGGSVSTLTIQRTQQEDSAVYLCASSWLAGETQYFGPGTRLLVL.

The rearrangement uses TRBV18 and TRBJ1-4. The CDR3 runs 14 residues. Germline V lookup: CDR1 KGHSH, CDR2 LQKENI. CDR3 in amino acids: CASSPGTTNEKLFF.

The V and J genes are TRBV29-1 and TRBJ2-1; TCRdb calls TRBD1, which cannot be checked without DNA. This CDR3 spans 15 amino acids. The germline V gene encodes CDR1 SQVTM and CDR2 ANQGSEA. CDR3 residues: CSVVQAADRYNEQFF.

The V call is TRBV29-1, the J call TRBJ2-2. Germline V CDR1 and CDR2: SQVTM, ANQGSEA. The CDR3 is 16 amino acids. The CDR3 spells CSVAQTALKNTGELFF.

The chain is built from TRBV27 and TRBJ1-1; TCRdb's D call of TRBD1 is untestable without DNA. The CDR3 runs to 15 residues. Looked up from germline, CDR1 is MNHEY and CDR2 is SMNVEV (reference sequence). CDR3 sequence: CASSFNPGVNTEAFF.

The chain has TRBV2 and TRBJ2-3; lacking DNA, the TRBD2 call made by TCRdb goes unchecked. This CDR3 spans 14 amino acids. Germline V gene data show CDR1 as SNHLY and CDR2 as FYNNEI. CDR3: CASRRTRSTDTQYF.

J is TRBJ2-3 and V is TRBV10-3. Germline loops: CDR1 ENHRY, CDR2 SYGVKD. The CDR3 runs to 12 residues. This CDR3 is CAIRTSGDTQYF.

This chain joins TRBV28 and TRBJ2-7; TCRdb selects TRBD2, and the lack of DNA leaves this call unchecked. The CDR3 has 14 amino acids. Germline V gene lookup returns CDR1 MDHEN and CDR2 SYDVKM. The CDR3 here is CASSWWAGGHEQYF.

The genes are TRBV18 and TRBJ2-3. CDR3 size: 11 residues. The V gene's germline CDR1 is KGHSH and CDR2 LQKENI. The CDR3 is CASSPADTQYF.

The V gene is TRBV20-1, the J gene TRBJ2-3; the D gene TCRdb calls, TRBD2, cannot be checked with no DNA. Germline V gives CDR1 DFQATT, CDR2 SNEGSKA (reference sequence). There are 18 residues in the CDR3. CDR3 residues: CSARDWVGTSGHTDTQYF.

CDR3 sequence reads: CSVEDLVGQGIYNEQFF. V gene TRBV29-1 combines with J gene TRBJ2-1; the TCRdb D gene call, TRBD1, has no DNA to confirm it. The germline V gene encodes CDR1 SQVTM and CDR2 ANQGSEA. The CDR3 runs to 17 residues.

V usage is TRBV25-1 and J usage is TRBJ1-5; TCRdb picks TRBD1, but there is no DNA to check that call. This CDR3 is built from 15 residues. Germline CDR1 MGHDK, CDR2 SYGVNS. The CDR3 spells CASSLGQGPNQPQHF.

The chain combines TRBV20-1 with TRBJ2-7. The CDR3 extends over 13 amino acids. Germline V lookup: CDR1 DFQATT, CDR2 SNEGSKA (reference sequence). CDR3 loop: CSARPDTRHEQYF.

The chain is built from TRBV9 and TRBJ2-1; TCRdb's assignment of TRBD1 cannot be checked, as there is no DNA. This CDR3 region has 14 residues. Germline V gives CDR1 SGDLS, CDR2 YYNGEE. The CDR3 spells CASSAGGAAVEQFF.

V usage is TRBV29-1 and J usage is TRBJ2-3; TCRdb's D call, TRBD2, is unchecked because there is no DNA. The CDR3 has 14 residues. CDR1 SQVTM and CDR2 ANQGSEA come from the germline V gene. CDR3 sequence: CSVRTSGGSDTQYF.